The 7 T cell receptor beta chains below all came from one sample that was sequenced in a study of beta chain features in type 1 diabetes. Sequenced material consisted of expressed TCRB transcripts (all of the isolated RNA was reverse transcribed). The assay was immunoSEQ multiplex PCR, and TCRdb's table has in-frame clones only and misses some. The data contain 630,000 or so clones, around an eighth of them singletons. Whole-study results and caveats: Moderate yet significant TCRB CDR3 shortening was seen in Type 1 diabetes patients in all four CD4+ subsets.

Antigen specificity for these receptors is unknown. Source material: naive CD4+ T cells from blood. All receptors come from a man aged 18 to 30 with type 1 diabetes.

The genes are TRBV29-1 and TRBJ2-3, with unresolved D. The V gene lost 0 bases and the J gene lost 6 bases, with 10 bases spanning the gap. The CDR3 is made up of 13 amino acids. Per germline, CDR1 SQVTM and CDR2 ANQGSEA. CDR3 sequence reads: CSVEEGIGDTQYF. Written as DNA, the CDR3 is TGCAGCGTTGAAGAGGGTATAGGCGATACGCAGTATTTT.

The J gene is TRBJ1-1, the V gene TRBV14; D is perhaps TRBD1 (5 bases). V was cut by 3 bases and J by 5 bases, with 7 bases left in between. This CDR3 contains 12 residues. CDR1 is SGHDN and CDR2 is FVKESK in the germline V gene. The CDR3 DNA reads as TGTGCCAGCAGCCACCGACAGACTGAAGCTTTCTTT. Protein: CASSHRQTEAFF.

This clone appeared a few times. This sequence joins TRBV7-9 and TRBJ1-3, with 7 bases aligning to TRBD1. CDR1 and CDR2 from the germline V gene are SEHNR and FQNEAQ (reference sequence). This CDR3 is built from 17 residues. The trim removed 2 bases at V and 0 bases at J, leaving 7 bases unmatched. The CDR3 sequence: CASSLLRTGLSGNTIYF. In DNA, the CDR3 is TGTGCCAGCAGCTTACTCCGGACAGGCCTCTCTGGAAACACCATATATTTT.

CDR3 protein: CASGSPGDHYGYTF. As DNA, the CDR3 is TGTGCCAGCGGATCACCCGGGGACCACTATGGCTACACCTTC. V and J are TRBV28 and TRBJ1-2, with a possible D match to TRBD1 (5 bases). CDR3 length: 14 amino acids. Trimming shortened V by 8 bases and J by 3 bases, and 16 bases separated the two germline ends. Germline assignment: CDR1 MDHEN and CDR2 SYDVKM.

This clone was seen a handful of times. The chain combines TRBV7-2 with TRBJ2-6; perhaps TRBD1 as D (5 bases). The ends were cut back, 0 bases at V and 0 bases at J, with 12 bases in the middle. From germline, CDR1 is SGHTA and CDR2 FQGNSA. This CDR3 spans 18 amino acids. This chain's CDR3 is CASSLAVTASSGANVLTF. The CDR3 DNA sequence: TGTGCCAGCAGCTTAGCGGTGACAGCTAGCTCTGGGGCCAACGTCCTGACTTTC.

The chain combines TRBV30 with TRBJ2-1; 12 bases are shared with TRBD2. The CDR3 contains 15 residues. CDR1 is GTSNPN, CDR2 SVGIG, per germline (reference sequence). The junction had 4 bases not matched to a gene; V was cut back by 2 bases and J by 5 bases. CDR3 nucleotide sequence: TGTGCCTGGAGTCGACTAGCGGGAGTCCACAATGAGCAGTTCTTC. Amino acids: CAWSRLAGVHNEQFF.

Only a few counts were recorded for this clone. V gene TRBV2 combines with J gene TRBJ2-7; D may be TRBD1 or TRBD2 (5 bases each). Germline CDR1 SNHLY, CDR2 FYNNEI. V was trimmed by 6 bases and J by 11 bases, leaving 14 bases between them. The CDR3 sequence is 11 residues long. CDR3 in amino acids: CASRGTVNKYF. The CDR3 DNA is TGTGCCAGCAGAGGGACGGTCAATAAGTACTTC.